These 27 T cell receptor beta chains were sequenced from one sample in a study of blood T cell repertoires in COVID-19. The protocol was immunoSEQ multiplex PCR, while the TCRdb copy is restricted to in-frame clones and leaves out a portion. The table lists some 190,000 clones, 81% of them singletons. Sequencing was done on a sample of peripheral blood. Every receptor here comes from a woman aged 40 to 50 with COVID-19, enrolled during active disease.

The chain employs TRBV5-4 and TRBJ2-3, with 12 bases that match TRBD2. CDR3 length equals 16 residues. Trimming at V came to 4 bases and at J to 2 bases, leaving 5 bases not matched to a gene. The germline gives CDR1 SGHNT, CDR2 YYREEE (reference sequence). The CDR3: CASSHRLAGDTDTQYF. As DNA, the CDR3 is TGTGCCAGCAGCCACCGACTAGCGGGGGACACAGATACGCAGTATTTT.

This clone was counted only a few times. The V call is TRBV7-9, the J call TRBJ1-1, with a tentative D call TRBD1 (5 bases). Germline CDR1 SEHNR, CDR2 FQNEAQ (reference sequence). Trimming shortened V by 5 bases and J by 0 bases, and 10 bases separated the two germline ends. The CDR3 covers 14 residues. The CDR3 here is CASSQDSLNTEAFF. The CDR3 DNA reads TGTGCCAGCAGCCAAGACAGTTTGAACACTGAAGCTTTCTTT.

The rearrangement uses TRBV18 and TRBJ2-7; perhaps TRBD2 as D (6 bases). V was pared by 4 bases and J by 4 bases, with 14 bases between. The CDR3 is 14 residues long. Germline V CDR1 and CDR2: KGHSH, LQKENI. The CDR3 DNA reads TGTGCCAGCTCACTGGACTATCGTGGGTACGAGCAGTACTTC. This translates into CASSLDYRGYEQYF.

In this sample, this clone turned up a few times. The V gene is TRBV30, the J gene TRBJ2-1; TRBD1 aligns across 12 bases. V lost 1 base and J lost 7; bases outside the gene matches: 5. The germline V gene has CDR1 GTSNPN and CDR2 SVGIG (reference sequence). The CDR3 is 15 amino acids. The CDR3 DNA sequence: TGTGCCTGGAGTGAGGGACAGGGGGCCCTAAATGAGCAGTTCTTC. This gives the protein CAWSEGQGALNEQFF.

The chain carries TRBV28 and TRBJ1-5; 10 bases align to TRBD1. The CDR3 spans 12 residues. CDR1 is MDHEN and CDR2 is SYDVKM in the germline V gene. V trimming: 7 bases; J trimming: 16 bases; junction bases outside the gene matches: 10. CDR3 coding DNA: TGTGCCAGCAAGCTAGGACAGGGGGATCATCATTTT. The encoded protein is CASKLGQGDHHF.

V gene TRBV19 combines with J gene TRBJ1-5; 9 positions agree with TRBD1. This CDR3 spans 17 amino acids. CDR1 LNHDA and CDR2 SQIVND come from the germline V gene (reference sequence). V shed 3 bases, J shed 6 bases, and the junction held 12 bases outside the gene matches. The CDR3 DNA follows: TGTGCCAGTAGTATCGCTCCGGGACAGGGTTTCGCTCAGCCCCAGCATTTT. The encoded protein is CASSIAPGQGFAQPQHF.

The gene calls are TRBV29-1 and TRBJ2-3, with D perhaps TRBD2 (6 bases). V lost 5 bases and J lost 3, with 15 bases in between. The length of the CDR3 is 14 residues. Germline assignment: CDR1 SQVTM and CDR2 ANQGSEA. The CDR3 DNA is TGCAGCGTTATTGGCGGGGAATTAACAGATACGCAGTATTTT. It translates to CSVIGGELTDTQYF.

Written as DNA, the CDR3 is TGTGCCAGCAGCATGCCCCCCGGCGAGCAGTACTTC. Translated: CASSMPPGEQYF. This chain connects TRBV7-3 to TRBJ2-7, with D hard to call. Germline-derived CDR1 and CDR2 are SGHTA and FQGTGA. Trimming took off 5 bases at V and 6 bases at J, with 11 bases between the two ends. The CDR3 has 12 amino acids.

The chain is built from TRBV27 and TRBJ2-7; no clear D gene. V lost 4 bases, J lost 1 base, and 8 bases lay in between. CDR3 length: 13 residues. The germline V gene has CDR1 MNHEY and CDR2 SMNVEV (reference sequence). This chain's CDR3 is CASSSRSSYEQYF. The CDR3 DNA reads TGTGCCAGCAGTTCCAGGTCGTCCTACGAGCAGTACTTC.

This chain joins TRBV29-1 and TRBJ2-6; 7 nucleotides agree with TRBD1. V was pared by 8 bases and J by 2 bases, with 9 bases of the junction left unmatched. The CDR3 consists of 15 residues. Per germline, CDR1 SQVTM and CDR2 ANQGSEA. The CDR3: CSIWDSSPGANVLTF. CDR3 DNA: TGCAGCATTTGGGACAGCTCCCCTGGGGCCAACGTCCTGACTTTC.

The chain employs TRBV18 and TRBJ1-2, with 12 positions matching TRBD1. Germline CDR1 and CDR2: KGHSH and LQKENI. The V segment lost 5 bases and the J segment 7 bases; nucleotides outside the gene matches: 2. The CDR3 is 13 residues long. The CDR3: CASSSGQGAGYTF. The CDR3 DNA is TGTGCCAGCTCATCGGGACAGGGGGCTGGCTACACCTTC.

The CDR3 loop is CASSVAAENTEAFF. In nucleotides, the CDR3 is TGTGCCAGCAGCGTAGCGGCGGAGAACACTGAAGCTTTCTTT. This rearrangement joins TRBV9 to TRBJ1-1, with unresolved D. Germline loops: CDR1 SGDLS, CDR2 YYNGEE. Deletions cut 0 bases from V and 1 base from J, with 7 bases between. CDR3 size: 14 residues.

The CDR3 region has the DNA TGTGCCAGCAGCTCCTTAGCGGGGGTTGAGACCCAGTACTTC. This codes for CASSSLAGVETQYF. The chain has TRBV11-2 and TRBJ2-5; 9 bases line up with TRBD2. V dropped 4 bases and J dropped 5; count of bases not matched to a gene: 5. CDR3 length: 14 amino acids. CDR1 is SGHAT, CDR2 FQNNGV, per germline. The complete variable domain, with remaining parts taken from reference TRBV11-2 and TRBJ2-5, reads EAGVAQSPRYKIIEKRQSVAFWCNPISGHATLYWYQQILGQGPKLLIQFQNNGVVDDSQLPKDRFSAERLKGVDSTLKIQPAKLEDSAVYLCASSSLAGVETQYFGPGTRLLVL.

This sequence joins TRBV6-5 and TRBJ2-3, with 13 bases identical to TRBD2. The CDR3 is made up of 15 amino acids. Germline V gene data show CDR1 as MNHEY and CDR2 as SVGAGI. Trimming took 4 bases from V and 7 from J; bases not matched to a gene: 5. In DNA form, the CDR3 reads TGTGCCAGCAGTTCACTAGCGGGGGGGCCTAATACGCAGTATTTT. Encoded protein: CASSSLAGGPNTQYF.

The rearrangement uses TRBV30 and TRBJ1-2; D is uncertain. Germline V lookup: CDR1 GTSNPN, CDR2 SVGIG (reference sequence). The V gene lost 4 bases and the J gene lost 5 bases, with 23 bases spanning the gap. CDR3 length: 16 residues. CDR3 in amino acids: CAWNPRVGNPWYGYTF. The DNA of the CDR3 is TGTGCCTGGAACCCACGGGTCGGCAACCCTTGGTATGGCTACACCTTC.

J is TRBJ2-3 and V is TRBV18; TRBD1 aligns across 11 bases. Germline V lookup: CDR1 KGHSH, CDR2 LQKENI. The CDR3 contains 14 residues. V was pared by 8 bases and J by 5 bases, with 6 bases of the junction left unmatched. As DNA, the CDR3 is TGTGCCAGCGCCAGAGGGACAGGGGGAGATACGCAGTATTTT. Translated, it gives CASARGTGGDTQYF. Full variable domain (rest looked up from reference TRBV18 and TRBJ2-3): NAGVMQNPRHLVRRRGQEARLRCSPMKGHSHVYWYRQLPEEGLKFMVYLQKENIIDESGMPKERFSAEFPKEGPSILRIQQVVRGDSAAYFCASARGTGGDTQYFGPGTRLTVL.

The sample holds a few counts of this clone. The V and J genes are TRBV18 and TRBJ1-4; D gene uncertain. Germline assignment: CDR1 KGHSH and CDR2 LQKENI. V lost 0 bases and J lost 8, with 10 bases in between. CDR3 length equals 14 residues. CDR3 bases: TGTGCCAGCTCACCACCGAGGGAAGTCGAAAAACTGTTTTTT. Translated: CASSPPREVEKLFF.

The rearrangement joins TRBV6-5 to TRBJ2-6; D possibly corresponds to TRBD2 (7 bases). In germline, CDR1 is MNHEY, CDR2 SVGAGI. Trimming removed 6 bases at V and 2 bases at J, with 11 bases between. This CDR3 spans 15 amino acids. The CDR3 loop reads CASRGGHTGANVLTF. The CDR3 DNA reads as TGTGCCAGCAGGGGGGGGCATACTGGGGCCAACGTCCTGACTTTC.

This clone showed up just a few times. This sequence joins TRBV11-2 and TRBJ1-6; no clear D. Per germline, CDR1 SGHAT and CDR2 FQNNGV. V shed 0 bases and J shed 4 bases, with 4 bases lying between them. This CDR3 has 14 residues. The CDR3 sequence: CASSLEAYNSPLHF. The CDR3 bases are TGTGCCAGCAGCTTAGAGGCATATAATTCACCCCTCCACTTT.

Turning to this clone: Other DNA sequences within the sample encode an identical CDR3. The chain has TRBV6-5 and TRBJ1-1; a weak D match, TRBD1 (5 bases). V lost 1 base and J lost 8, with 11 bases in between. Per germline, CDR1 MNHEY and CDR2 SVGAGI. This CDR3 is 13 amino acids long. In nucleotides, the CDR3 is TGTGCCAGCAGTTACTACGGGGGAGCCGAAGCTTTCTTT. This sequence encodes CASSYYGGAEAFF.

As concerns this clone: This sample also contains other DNA sequences that code for the same CDR3. The chain carries TRBV4-1 and TRBJ1-2, with 7 positions matching TRBD1. V trimming: 0 bases; J trimming: 8 bases; junction bases outside the gene matches: 12. The germline CDR1 and CDR2 sequences are MGHRA and YSYEKL. CDR3 length: 16 amino acids. The CDR3 loop is CASSQEETGVRNGYTF. The CDR3 bases are TGCGCCAGCAGCCAAGAGGAAACAGGGGTAAGGAACGGCTACACCTTC.

This clone occurred once. V gene TRBV9 combines with J gene TRBJ2-1; 7 nucleotides align to TRBD1. The CDR3 extends over 12 amino acids. CDR1 is SGDLS and CDR2 is YYNGEE in the germline V gene. V lost 4 bases to trimming and J lost 9 bases; unmatched junction nucleotides: 4. Here the CDR3 reads CASSRGGAEQFF. The CDR3 coding sequence is TGTGCCAGCAGCCGAGGGGGCGCTGAGCAGTTCTTC.

The chain has TRBV2 and TRBJ1-1; 8 nucleotides agree with TRBD1. V was pared by 8 bases and J by 4 bases, with 9 bases of the junction left unmatched. Germline CDR1 and CDR2: SNHLY and FYNNEI. The CDR3 covers 14 residues. CDR3 amino acids: CASRPTGGSTEAFF. The CDR3 coding sequence is TGTGCCAGCCGGCCTACAGGGGGAAGCACTGAAGCTTTCTTT.

This rearrangement joins TRBV6-5 to TRBJ2-2, with 7 bases identical to TRBD1. CDR1 and CDR2 from the germline V gene are MNHEY and SVGAGI. V trimming: 6 bases; J trimming: 4 bases; junction bases outside the gene matches: 8. This CDR3 is 15 amino acids long. Here the CDR3 reads CASSRRQGSTGELFF. CDR3 bases: TGTGCCAGCAGCCGACGACAGGGAAGCACCGGGGAGCTGTTTTTT.

The chain combines TRBV5-1 with TRBJ2-1; 7 bases align to TRBD1. Germline assignment: CDR1 SGHRS and CDR2 YFSETQ. This CDR3 comprises 15 residues. V trimming: 3 bases; J trimming: 2 bases; junction bases outside the gene matches: 5. In DNA, the CDR3 is TGCGCCAGCAGCTCAAGGGGGCAAACCTACAATGAGCAGTTCTTC. Amino acids: CASSSRGQTYNEQFF.

V is TRBV3-1 (or the pseudogene TRBV3-2) and J is TRBJ2-3, with D unclear. CDR3 length: 15 amino acids. V was cut by 2 bases and J by 3 bases, with 12 bases left in between. CDR1 is LGHDT and CDR2 is YNNKEL in the germline V gene (reference sequence). The DNA for the CDR3 is TGTGCCAGCAGCCAATCATTGGCCCCGACAGATACGCAGTATTTT. Encoded protein: CASSQSLAPTDTQYF.

A single count supports this clone. This chain uses TRBV30 with TRBJ1-2; 7 bases map to TRBD1. V lost 0 bases to trimming and J lost 11 bases; unmatched junction nucleotides: 6. CDR3 size: 12 residues. Germline values: CDR1 GTSNPN, CDR2 SVGIG (reference sequence). The CDR3 reads CAWSVPGQSYTF. Written as DNA, the CDR3 is TGTGCCTGGAGTGTCCCGGGACAGTCATACACCTTC.